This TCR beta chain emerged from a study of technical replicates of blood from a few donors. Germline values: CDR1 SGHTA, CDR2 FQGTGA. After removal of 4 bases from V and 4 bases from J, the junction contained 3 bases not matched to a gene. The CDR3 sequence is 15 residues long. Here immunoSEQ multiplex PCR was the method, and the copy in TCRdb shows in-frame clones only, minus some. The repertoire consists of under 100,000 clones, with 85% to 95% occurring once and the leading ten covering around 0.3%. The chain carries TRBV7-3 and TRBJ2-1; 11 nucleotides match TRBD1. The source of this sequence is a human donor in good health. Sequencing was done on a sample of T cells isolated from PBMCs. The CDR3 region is CASSSGQGAYNEQFF. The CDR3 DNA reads TGTGCCAGCAGCTCCGGACAGGGGGCGTACAATGAGCAGTTCTTC.